This T cell receptor (beta chain) was obtained from a study of T cell repertoires in cytomegalovirus infection. Study-wide context: TCR beta signatures that were public indicated CMV infection and matching HLA type. Points from the study as a whole: It was HLA-C-restricted CMV-specific TCR beta clonotypes that dominated the response ex vivo. Using cumulative public TCR beta family frequency, the authors identified those who carried CMV together with the relevant HLA.

Via MiXCR, TCRdb re-called the reads, giving one row per CDR3 protein. Here the sample spans 150,000 to 200,000 distinct CDR3 sequences, 8.5% to 10% being singletons. On this clonotype: What it recognizes is unknown.

V lost 3 bases to trimming and J lost 4 bases, with 10 bases between them. The CDR3 extends over 14 amino acids. Per germline, CDR1 MDHEN and CDR2 SYDVKM. Sequenced: PBMCs. The clonotype comes from a human donor in good health (CMV status not recorded). Some clones in this sample may be carry-over from other donors' samples. V and J are TRBV28 and TRBJ2-4, with D uncertain. DNA for the CDR3: TGTGCCAGCAGTTTTTATCTAGGGAAAAACATTCAGTACTTC. Translated: CASSFYLGKNIQYF.